This T cell receptor beta chain comes out of a study of blood T cell repertoires in COVID-19. The overall study: Material from acute and convalescent COVID-19 was sourced from the United States, Italy and Spain.

Using immunoSEQ multiplex PCR, the repertoire was profiled, and TCRdb retains in-frame clones only, with some absent. The profile shows around 200,000 clones, roughly 85% of them singletons. This CDR3 comprises 13 residues. The ends lost 2 bases at V and 6 bases at J; junction bases unmatched: 3. The gene calls are TRBV23-1 and TRBJ1-1, with 7 bases aligning to TRBD1. TRBV23-1 counts as an open reading frame of uncertain function. Sequencing was done on a sample of peripheral blood. This TCR came from a human donor with active or convalescent COVID-19. The donor label of this sample is uncertain. The DNA for the CDR3 is TGCGCCAGCAGTCAAGGGCAGGGGGCTGAAGCTTTCTTT. The encoded protein is CASSQGQGAEAFF.